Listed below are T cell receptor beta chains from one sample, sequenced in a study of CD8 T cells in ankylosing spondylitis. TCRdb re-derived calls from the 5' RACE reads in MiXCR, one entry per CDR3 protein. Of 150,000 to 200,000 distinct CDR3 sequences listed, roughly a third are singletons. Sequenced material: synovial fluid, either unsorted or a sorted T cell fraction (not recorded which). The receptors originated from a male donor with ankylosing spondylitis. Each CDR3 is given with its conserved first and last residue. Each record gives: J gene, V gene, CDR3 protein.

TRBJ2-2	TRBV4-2	CASSQNAGGANTGELFF
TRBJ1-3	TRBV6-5	CASSSTSSGNTIYF
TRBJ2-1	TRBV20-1	CSARVRTGGQFF
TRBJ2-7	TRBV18	CASSPGTGASYEQYF
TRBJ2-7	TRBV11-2	CASSLQTSGGAYEQYF
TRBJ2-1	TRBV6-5	CASSYWGQGYNEQFF
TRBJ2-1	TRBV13	CASRRASGVSYNEQFF
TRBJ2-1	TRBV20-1	CSATSLPLLLAPNPEQFF
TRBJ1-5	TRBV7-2	CASSLAGGSQPQHF
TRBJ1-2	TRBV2	CASRLDRESGYTF
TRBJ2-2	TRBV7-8	CASSFSANTGELFF
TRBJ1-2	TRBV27	CASSSTVNYGYTF
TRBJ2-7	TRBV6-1	CASSERLAGVYEQYF
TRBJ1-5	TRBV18	CASSPTRGNQPQHF
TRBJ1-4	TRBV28	CASSPQLGGNEKLFF
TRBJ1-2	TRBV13	CASSFQGNWSSDGYTF
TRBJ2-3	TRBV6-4	CASSKLAGAGTDTQYF
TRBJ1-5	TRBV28	CASSLWNQPQHF
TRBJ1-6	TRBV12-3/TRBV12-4	CASTSLGAKGASPLHF
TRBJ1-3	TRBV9	CASSVAVGSGNTIYF
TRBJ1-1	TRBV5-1	CASSLRTGWWNTEAFF
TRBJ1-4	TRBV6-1	CASSETGGSEKLFF